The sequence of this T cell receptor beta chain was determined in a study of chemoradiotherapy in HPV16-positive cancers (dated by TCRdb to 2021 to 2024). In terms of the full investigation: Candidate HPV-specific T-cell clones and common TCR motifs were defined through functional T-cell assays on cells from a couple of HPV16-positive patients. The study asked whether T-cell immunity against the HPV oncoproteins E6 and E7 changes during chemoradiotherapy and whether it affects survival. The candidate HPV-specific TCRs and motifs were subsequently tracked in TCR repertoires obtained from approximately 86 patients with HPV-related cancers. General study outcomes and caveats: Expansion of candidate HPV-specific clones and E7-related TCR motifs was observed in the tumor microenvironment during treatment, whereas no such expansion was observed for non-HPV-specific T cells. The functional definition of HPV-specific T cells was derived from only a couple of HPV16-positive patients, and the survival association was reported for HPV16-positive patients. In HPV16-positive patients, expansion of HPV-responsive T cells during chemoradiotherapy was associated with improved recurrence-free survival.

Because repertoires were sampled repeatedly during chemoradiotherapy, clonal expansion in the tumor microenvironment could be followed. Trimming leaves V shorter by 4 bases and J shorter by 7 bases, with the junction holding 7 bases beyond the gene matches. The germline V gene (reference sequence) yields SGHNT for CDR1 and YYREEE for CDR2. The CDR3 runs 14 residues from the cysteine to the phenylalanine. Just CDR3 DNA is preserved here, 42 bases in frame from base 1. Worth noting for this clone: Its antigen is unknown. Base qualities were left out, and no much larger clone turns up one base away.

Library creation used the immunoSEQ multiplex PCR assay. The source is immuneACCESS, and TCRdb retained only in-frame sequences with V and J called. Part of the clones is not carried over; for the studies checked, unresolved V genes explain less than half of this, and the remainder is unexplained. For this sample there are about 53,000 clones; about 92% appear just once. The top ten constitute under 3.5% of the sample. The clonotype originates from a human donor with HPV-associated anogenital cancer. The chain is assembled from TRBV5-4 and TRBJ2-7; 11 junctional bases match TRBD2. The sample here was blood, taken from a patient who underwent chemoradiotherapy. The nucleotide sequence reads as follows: TGTGCCAGCAGCGCGGGACTAGCGGCCACGGAGCAGTACTTC. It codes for CASSAGLAATEQYF.